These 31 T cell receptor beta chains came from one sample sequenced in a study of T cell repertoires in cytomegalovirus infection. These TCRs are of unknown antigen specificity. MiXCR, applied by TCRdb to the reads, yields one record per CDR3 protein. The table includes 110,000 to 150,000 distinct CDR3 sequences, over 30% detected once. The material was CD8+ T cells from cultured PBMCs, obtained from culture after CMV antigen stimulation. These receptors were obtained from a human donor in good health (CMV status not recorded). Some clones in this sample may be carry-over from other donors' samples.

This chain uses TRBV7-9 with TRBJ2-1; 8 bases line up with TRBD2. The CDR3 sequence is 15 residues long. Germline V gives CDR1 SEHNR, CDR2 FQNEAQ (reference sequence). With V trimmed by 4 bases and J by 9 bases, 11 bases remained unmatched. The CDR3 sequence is CASSSPERGTVEQFF. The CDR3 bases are TGTGCCAGCAGCTCCCCGGAGCGGGGGACCGTTGAGCAGTTCTTC.

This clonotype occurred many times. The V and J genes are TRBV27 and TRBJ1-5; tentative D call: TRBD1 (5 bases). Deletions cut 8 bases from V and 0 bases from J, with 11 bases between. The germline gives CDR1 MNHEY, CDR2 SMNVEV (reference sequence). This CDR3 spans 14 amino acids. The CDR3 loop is CASRDFYSNQPQHF. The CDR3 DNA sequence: TGTGCCAGCCGGGACTTCTATAGCAATCAGCCCCAGCATTTT.

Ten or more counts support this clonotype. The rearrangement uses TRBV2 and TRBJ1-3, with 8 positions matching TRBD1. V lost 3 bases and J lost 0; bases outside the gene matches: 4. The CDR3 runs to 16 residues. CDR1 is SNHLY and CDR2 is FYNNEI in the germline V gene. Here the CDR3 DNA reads TGTGCCAGCAGTGAGGACAGGGCCAGCTCTGGAAACACCATATATTTT. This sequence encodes CASSEDRASSGNTIYF.

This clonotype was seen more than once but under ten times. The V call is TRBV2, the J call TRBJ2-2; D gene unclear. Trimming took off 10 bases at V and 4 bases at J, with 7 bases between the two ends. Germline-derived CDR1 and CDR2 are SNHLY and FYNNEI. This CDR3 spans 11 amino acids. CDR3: CATLVTGELFF. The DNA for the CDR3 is TGTGCCACCCTGGTCACCGGGGAGCTGTTTTTT. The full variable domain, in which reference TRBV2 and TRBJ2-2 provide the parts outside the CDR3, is EPEVTQTPSHQVTQMGQEVILRCVPISNHLYFYWYRQILGQKVEFLVSFYNNEISEKSEIFDDQFSVERPDGSNFTLKIRSTKLEDSAMYFCATLVTGELFFGEGSRLTVL.

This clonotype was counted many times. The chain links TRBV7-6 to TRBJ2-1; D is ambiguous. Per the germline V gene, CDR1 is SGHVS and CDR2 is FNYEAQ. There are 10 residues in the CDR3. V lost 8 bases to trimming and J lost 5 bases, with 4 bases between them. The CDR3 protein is CASGNNEQFF. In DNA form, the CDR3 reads TGTGCCAGCGGTAACAATGAGCAGTTCTTC.

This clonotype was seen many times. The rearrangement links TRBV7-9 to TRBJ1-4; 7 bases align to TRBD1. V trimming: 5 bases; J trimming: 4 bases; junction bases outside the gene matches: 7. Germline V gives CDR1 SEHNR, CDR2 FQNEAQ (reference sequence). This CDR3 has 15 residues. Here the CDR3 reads CASSTPGQINEKLFF. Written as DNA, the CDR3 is TGTGCCAGCAGCACGCCGGGACAGATTAATGAAAAACTGTTTTTT.

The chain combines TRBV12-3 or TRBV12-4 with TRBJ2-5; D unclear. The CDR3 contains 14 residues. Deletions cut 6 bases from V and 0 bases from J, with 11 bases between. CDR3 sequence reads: CASSRNLYQETQYF. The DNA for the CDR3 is TGTGCCAGCAGCAGAAATTTGTACCAAGAGACCCAGTACTTC.

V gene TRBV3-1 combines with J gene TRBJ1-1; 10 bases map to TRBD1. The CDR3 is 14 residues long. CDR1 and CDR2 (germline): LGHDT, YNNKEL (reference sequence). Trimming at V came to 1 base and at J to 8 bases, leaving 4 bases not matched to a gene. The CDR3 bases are TGTGCCAGCAGCCAAGCGGGGACAGGGGTCGAAGCTTTCTTT. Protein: CASSQAGTGVEAFF. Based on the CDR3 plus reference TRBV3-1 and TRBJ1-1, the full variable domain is DTAVSQTPKYLVTQMGNDKSIKCEQNLGHDTMYWYKQDSKKFLKIMFSYNNKELIINETVPNRFSPKSPDKAHLNLHINSLELGDSAVYFCASSQAGTGVEAFFGQGTRLTVV.

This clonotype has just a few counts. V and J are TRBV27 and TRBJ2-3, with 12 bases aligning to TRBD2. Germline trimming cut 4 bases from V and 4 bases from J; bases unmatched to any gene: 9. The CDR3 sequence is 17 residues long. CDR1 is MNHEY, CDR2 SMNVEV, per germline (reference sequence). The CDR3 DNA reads TGTGCCAGCAGTTCCAGACTAGCGGGGGCCGGCGCAGATACGCAGTATTTT. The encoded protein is CASSSRLAGAGADTQYF.

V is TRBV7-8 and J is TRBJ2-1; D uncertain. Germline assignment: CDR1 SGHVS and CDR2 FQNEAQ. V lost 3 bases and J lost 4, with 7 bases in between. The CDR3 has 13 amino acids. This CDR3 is CASSFYSYNEQFF. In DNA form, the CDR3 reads TGTGCCAGCAGCTTTTACAGTTACAATGAGCAGTTCTTC.

CDR3 DNA sequence: TGCAGCGTTGCCGGGCCTGCAGGGGTAAACACCGGGGAGCTGTTTTTT. It codes for CSVAGPAGVNTGELFF. V usage is TRBV29-1 and J usage is TRBJ2-2; a possible D gene is TRBD1 (6 bases). Trimming removed 4 bases from V and 2 bases from J, with 17 bases in between. Germline V gene sequence: CDR1 SQVTM, CDR2 ANQGSEA. The CDR3 has 16 amino acids.

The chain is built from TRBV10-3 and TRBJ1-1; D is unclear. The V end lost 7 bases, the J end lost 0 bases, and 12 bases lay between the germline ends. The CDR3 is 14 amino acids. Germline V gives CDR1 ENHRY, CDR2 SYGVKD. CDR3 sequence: CAIKIDFMNTEAFF. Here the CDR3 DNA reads TGTGCCATCAAGATAGATTTTATGAACACTGAAGCTTTCTTT.

CDR3 sequence (DNA): TGTGCCAGCAGTAGACCGGTGACCGCCTATGGCTACACCTTC. Its translation is CASSRPVTAYGYTF. The chain employs TRBV28 and TRBJ1-2; no clear D. CDR3 length: 14 amino acids. Germline V gene lookup returns CDR1 MDHEN and CDR2 SYDVKM. Trimming shortened V by 5 bases and J by 4 bases, and 14 bases separated the two germline ends.

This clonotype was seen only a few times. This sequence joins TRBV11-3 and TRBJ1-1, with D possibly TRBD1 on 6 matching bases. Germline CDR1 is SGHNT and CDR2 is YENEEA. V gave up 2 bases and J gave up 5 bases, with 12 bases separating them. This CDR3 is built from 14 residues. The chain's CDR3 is CASSLTQGRTEAFF. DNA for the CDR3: TGTGCCAGCAGCTTAACACAGGGACGAACTGAAGCTTTCTTT.

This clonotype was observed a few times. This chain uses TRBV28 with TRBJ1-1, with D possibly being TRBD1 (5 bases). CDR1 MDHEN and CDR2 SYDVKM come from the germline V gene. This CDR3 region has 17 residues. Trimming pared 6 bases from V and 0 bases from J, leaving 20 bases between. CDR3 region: CASRSNPGLQMNTEAFF. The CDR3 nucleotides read TGTGCCAGCAGGTCTAATCCGGGGCTCCAAATGAACACTGAAGCTTTCTTT.

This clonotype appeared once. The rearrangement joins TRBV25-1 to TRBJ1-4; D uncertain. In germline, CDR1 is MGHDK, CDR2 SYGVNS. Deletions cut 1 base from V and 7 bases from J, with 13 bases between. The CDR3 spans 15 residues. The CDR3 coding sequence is TGTGCCAGCAGTGAATCCCTCGGGAGTAGTGAAAAACTGTTTTTT. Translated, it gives CASSESLGSSEKLFF.

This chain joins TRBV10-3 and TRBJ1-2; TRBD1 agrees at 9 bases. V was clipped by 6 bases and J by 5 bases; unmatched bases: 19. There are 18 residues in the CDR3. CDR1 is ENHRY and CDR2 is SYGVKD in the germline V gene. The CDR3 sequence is CAISRSQSHNRGRYGYTF. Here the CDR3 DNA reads TGTGCCATCAGCCGCAGCCAGAGTCATAACAGGGGGCGGTATGGCTACACCTTC.

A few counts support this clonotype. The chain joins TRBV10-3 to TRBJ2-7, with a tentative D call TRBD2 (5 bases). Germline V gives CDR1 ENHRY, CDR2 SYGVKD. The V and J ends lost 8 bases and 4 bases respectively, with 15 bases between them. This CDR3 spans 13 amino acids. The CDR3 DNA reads TGTGCCATCCGGAGGCCCTGGATTTACGAGCAGTACTTC. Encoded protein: CAIRRPWIYEQYF.

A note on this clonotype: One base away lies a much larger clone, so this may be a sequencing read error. The CDR3 sequence: CASPPEGAYNEQFF. CDR3 DNA: TGTGCCAGCCCCCCCGAGGGAGCCTACAATGAGCAGTTCTTC. J is TRBJ2-1 and V is TRBV7-8, with TRBD2 as a possible D gene (5 bases). CDR3 length equals 14 residues. Trimming shortened V by 8 bases and J by 2 bases, and 13 bases separated the two germline ends. CDR1 and CDR2 from the germline V gene are SGHVS and FQNEAQ.

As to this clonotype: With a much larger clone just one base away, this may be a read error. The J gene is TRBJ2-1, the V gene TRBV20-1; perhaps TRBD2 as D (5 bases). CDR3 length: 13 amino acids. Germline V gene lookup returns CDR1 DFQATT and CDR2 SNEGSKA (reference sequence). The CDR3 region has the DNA TGCAGTGCCCAGAGACTAATCTACGATGAGCAGTTCTTC. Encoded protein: CSAQRLIYDEQFF.

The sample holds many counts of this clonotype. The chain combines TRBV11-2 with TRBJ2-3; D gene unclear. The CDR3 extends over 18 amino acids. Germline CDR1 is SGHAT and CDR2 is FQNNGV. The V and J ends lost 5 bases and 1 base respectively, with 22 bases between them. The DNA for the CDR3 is TGTGCCAGCAGCCAAACCCATGGAAGGCTAGTCGGCACAGATACGCAGTATTTT. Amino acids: CASSQTHGRLVGTDTQYF.

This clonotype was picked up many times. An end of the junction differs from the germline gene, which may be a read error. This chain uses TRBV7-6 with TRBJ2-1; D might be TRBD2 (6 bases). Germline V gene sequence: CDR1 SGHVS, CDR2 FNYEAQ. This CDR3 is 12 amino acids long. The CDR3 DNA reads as TGTGCCAGCAGCCTAGCGTTCAATGAGCAGTTCTTC. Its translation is CASSLAFNEQFF.

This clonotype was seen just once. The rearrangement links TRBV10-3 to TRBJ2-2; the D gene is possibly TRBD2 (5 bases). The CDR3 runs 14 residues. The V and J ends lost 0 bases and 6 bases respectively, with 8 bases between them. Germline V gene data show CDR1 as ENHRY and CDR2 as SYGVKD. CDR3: CAISESAGPGELFF. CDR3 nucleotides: TGTGCCATCAGTGAGTCGGCGGGTCCCGGGGAGCTGTTTTTT.

CDR3 amino acids: CAWRRVWPHQETQYF. DNA of the CDR3: TGCGCCTGGCGCCGGGTTTGGCCTCATCAAGAGACCCAGTACTTC. The V and J genes are TRBV10-1 and TRBJ2-5; D gene unclear. The germline V gene has CDR1 WNHNN and CDR2 SYGVQD (reference sequence). The ends were cut back, 11 bases at V and 2 bases at J, with 21 bases in the middle. The CDR3 has 15 amino acids.

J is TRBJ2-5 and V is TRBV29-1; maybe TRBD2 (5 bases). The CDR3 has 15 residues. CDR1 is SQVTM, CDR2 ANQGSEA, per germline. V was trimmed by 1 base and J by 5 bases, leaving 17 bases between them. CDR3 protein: CSVEVPGNAAETQYF. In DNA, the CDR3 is TGCAGCGTTGAAGTCCCGGGAAACGCGGCGGAGACCCAGTACTTC.

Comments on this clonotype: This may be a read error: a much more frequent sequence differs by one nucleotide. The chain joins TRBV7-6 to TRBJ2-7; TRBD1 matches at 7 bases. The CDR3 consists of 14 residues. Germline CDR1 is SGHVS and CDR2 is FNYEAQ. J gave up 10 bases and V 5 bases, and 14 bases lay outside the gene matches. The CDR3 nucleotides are TGTGCCAGCAGCCAAGACAGGGAATGGGGCGATCAGTACTTC. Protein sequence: CASSQDREWGDQYF. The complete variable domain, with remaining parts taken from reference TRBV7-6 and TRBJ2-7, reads GAGVSQSPRYKVTKRGQDVALRCDPISGHVSLYWYRQALGQGPEFLTYFNYEAQQDKSGLPNDRFSAERPEGSISTLTIQRTEQRDSAMYRCASSQDREWGDQYFGPGTRLTVT.

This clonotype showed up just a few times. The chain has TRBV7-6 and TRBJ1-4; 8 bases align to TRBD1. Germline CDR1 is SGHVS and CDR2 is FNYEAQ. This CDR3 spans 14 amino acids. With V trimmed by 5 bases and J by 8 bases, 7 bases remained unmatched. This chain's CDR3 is CASSRTGLGEKLFF. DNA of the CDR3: TGTGCCAGCAGCCGGACAGGGTTAGGCGAAAAACTGTTTTTT.

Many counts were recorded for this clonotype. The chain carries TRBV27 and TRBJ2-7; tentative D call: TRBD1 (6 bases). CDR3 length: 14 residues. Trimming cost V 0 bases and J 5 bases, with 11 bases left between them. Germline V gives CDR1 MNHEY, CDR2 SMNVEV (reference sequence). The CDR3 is CASSLSRAGDEQYF. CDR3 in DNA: TGTGCCAGCAGTTTATCCCGTGCAGGGGACGAGCAGTACTTC.

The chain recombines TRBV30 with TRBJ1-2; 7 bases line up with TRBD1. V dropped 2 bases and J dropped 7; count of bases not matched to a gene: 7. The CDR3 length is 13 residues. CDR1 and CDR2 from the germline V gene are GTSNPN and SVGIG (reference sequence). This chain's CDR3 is CAWSYRGTAGYTF. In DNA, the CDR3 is TGTGCCTGGAGTTACAGGGGTACCGCTGGCTACACCTTC.

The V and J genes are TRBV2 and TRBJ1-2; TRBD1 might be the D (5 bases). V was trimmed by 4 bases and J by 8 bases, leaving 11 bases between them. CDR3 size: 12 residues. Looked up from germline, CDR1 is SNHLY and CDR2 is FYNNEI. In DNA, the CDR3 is TGTGCCAGCAGTGGGGGGATCCCCGGCTACACCTTC. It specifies CASSGGIPGYTF.

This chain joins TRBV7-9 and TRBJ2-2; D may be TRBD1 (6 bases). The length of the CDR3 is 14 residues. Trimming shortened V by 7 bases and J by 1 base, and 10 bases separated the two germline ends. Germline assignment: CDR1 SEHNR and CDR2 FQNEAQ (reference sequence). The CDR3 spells CASNWDKNTGELFF. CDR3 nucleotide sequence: TGTGCCAGCAACTGGGACAAGAACACCGGGGAGCTGTTTTTT.